Shown below are 30 T cell receptor beta chains from a single sample sequenced in a study of CD8 T cells in Susac syndrome. A quantity of roughly 0.5 to 1 ug RNA underwent reverse transcription using random hexamers. TCRdb re-analysed the immunoSEQ multiplex PCR reads in MiXCR, keeping a single row per CDR3 protein. The table records about 110,000 distinct CDR3 sequences, 96% of them present only once. Sequencing input: CD4+ T cells from PBMCs. All receptors come from a human donor in good health.

The chain has TRBV7-2 and TRBJ2-7; D could derive from TRBD1 or TRBD2 (5 bases each). Per the germline V gene, CDR1 is SGHTA and CDR2 is FQGNSA. The CDR3 runs to 14 residues. Trimming took off 5 bases at V and 4 bases at J, with 15 bases between the two ends. In nucleotides, the CDR3 is TGTGCCAGCAGCGACCGGGACCACAGATACGAGCAGTACTTC. This sequence encodes CASSDRDHRYEQYF.

V and J are TRBV28 and TRBJ2-5; D is undetermined. The germline V gene encodes CDR1 MDHEN and CDR2 SYDVKM. V was cut by 5 bases and J by 1 base, with 11 bases left in between. The CDR3 length is 14 residues. CDR3 coding DNA: TGTGCCAGCAGTCCGCTAGGGATCCAAGAGACCCAGTACTTC. Translated: CASSPLGIQETQYF.

The genes are TRBV29-1 and TRBJ2-1; no firm D call. The V end lost 2 bases, the J end lost 4 bases, and 9 bases lay between the germline ends. This CDR3 spans 13 amino acids. Germline-derived CDR1 and CDR2 are SQVTM and ANQGSEA. CDR3 protein: CSVELGQYNEQFF. CDR3 in DNA: TGCAGCGTTGAATTGGGTCAGTACAATGAGCAGTTCTTC.

This rearrangement joins TRBV4-3 to TRBJ2-3, with 8 bases matching TRBD1. Germline CDR1 is LGHNA and CDR2 is YSLEER. This CDR3 is built from 16 residues. V lost 0 bases, J lost 6 bases, and 8 bases stayed unmatched. The CDR3 sequence is CASSQDGQGAGDTQYF. The CDR3 bases are TGCGCCAGCAGCCAAGATGGGCAGGGGGCCGGGGATACGCAGTATTTT.

The rearrangement uses TRBV7-2 and TRBJ1-3; D remains unclear. V was shortened by 5 bases and J by 0 bases, with 11 bases between the two germline ends. Per germline, CDR1 SGHTA and CDR2 FQGNSA. The CDR3 is 15 amino acids. In DNA form, the CDR3 reads TGTGCCAGCAGCCCAGCCGGAATCTCTGGAAACACCATATATTTT. Translation: CASSPAGISGNTIYF. Full variable domain (rest looked up from reference TRBV7-2 and TRBJ1-3): GAGVSQSPSNKVTEKGKDVELRCDPISGHTALYWYRQSLGQGLEFLIYFQGNSAPDKSGLPSDRFSAERTGGSVSTLTIQRTQQEDSAVYLCASSPAGISGNTIYFGEGSWLTVV.

This clonotype appeared once. This chain links TRBV30 with TRBJ2-5; possible D gene TRBD2, 6 bases. There are 15 residues in the CDR3. Trimming removed 2 bases from V and 4 bases from J, with 17 bases in between. CDR1 and CDR2 (germline): GTSNPN, SVGIG (reference sequence). The CDR3 DNA reads as TGTGCCTGGAGTAAGGGAGGTGGGGGGTTAGAGACCCAGTACTTC. This codes for CAWSKGGGGLETQYF.

The gene calls are TRBV5-4 and TRBJ2-7, with 8 bases fitting TRBD1. Germline CDR1 SGHNT, CDR2 YYREEE (reference sequence). The CDR3 runs to 14 residues. The V segment lost 4 bases and the J segment 5 bases; nucleotides outside the gene matches: 8. CDR3 in DNA: TGTGCCAGCAGCCACGCAGCGGACAGGGACGAGCAGTACTTC. It codes for CASSHAADRDEQYF.

This chain uses TRBV11-2 with TRBJ2-3; no firm D call. Trimming pared 5 bases from V and 1 base from J, leaving 10 bases between. From germline, CDR1 is SGHAT and CDR2 FQNNGV. CDR3 length: 14 amino acids. CDR3 nucleotides: TGTGCCAGCAGCCAAACTCGGGGCACAGATACGCAGTATTTT. This encodes CASSQTRGTDTQYF.

The J gene is TRBJ2-1, the V gene TRBV29-1, with 7 bases identical to TRBD1. CDR3 size: 14 residues. Germline V gives CDR1 SQVTM, CDR2 ANQGSEA. J gave up 5 bases and V 3 bases, and 7 bases lay outside the gene matches. The chain's CDR3 is CSVDPGQINNEQFF. The CDR3 DNA is TGCAGCGTTGACCCGGGACAGATTAACAATGAGCAGTTCTTC.

The chain joins TRBV23-1 to TRBJ2-7; TRBD1 or TRBD2 may be the D gene (5 bases each). TRBV23-1 is annotated as an ORF whose role is uncertain. V was trimmed by 4 bases and J by 3 bases, leaving 22 bases between them. There are 17 residues in the CDR3. The CDR3 reads CASSLPTGPHGGYEQYF. In nucleotides, the CDR3 is TGCGCCAGCAGTCTCCCGACGGGGCCACATGGGGGCTACGAGCAGTACTTC.

The CDR3 sequence is CASSLVGTGAYEQYF. DNA for the CDR3: TGTGCCAGCAGCTTGGTTGGGACAGGGGCCTACGAGCAGTACTTC. The chain joins TRBV5-6 to TRBJ2-7; 10 bases match TRBD1. Trimming took 0 bases from V and 2 from J; bases not matched to a gene: 2. Germline CDR1 is SGHDT and CDR2 is YYEEEE. The CDR3 spans 15 residues. The whole variable domain, filled in from reference TRBV5-6 and TRBJ2-7, reads DAGVTQSPTHLIKTRGQQVTLRCSPKSGHDTVSWYQQALGQGPQFIFQYYEEEERQRGNFPDRFSGHQFPNYSSELNVNALLLGDSALYLCASSLVGTGAYEQYFGPGTRLTVT.

The chain is built from TRBV9 and TRBJ2-1; tentative D call: TRBD1 (6 bases). This CDR3 contains 13 residues. The germline CDR1 and CDR2 sequences are SGDLS and YYNGEE. Trimming stripped 3 bases from V and 4 bases from J, with 8 bases between. CDR3 region: CASSGGLYNEQFF. CDR3 bases: TGTGCCAGCAGCGGGGGGCTTTACAATGAGCAGTTCTTC.

The V gene is TRBV12-3 or TRBV12-4, the J gene TRBJ2-7, with unresolved D. V was cut by 0 bases and J by 5 bases, with 5 bases left in between. This CDR3 is built from 12 residues. The CDR3 here is CASSLAVHEQYF. CDR3 in DNA: TGTGCCAGCAGTTTAGCTGTCCACGAGCAGTACTTC.

The V and J genes are TRBV28 and TRBJ1-5, with D unresolved. Germline lookup yields CDR1 MDHEN and CDR2 SYDVKM. Trimming cost V 6 bases and J 3 bases, with 12 bases left between them. The CDR3 spans 14 residues. The CDR3 here is CASRLLPDNQPQHF. In DNA, the CDR3 is TGTGCCAGCAGACTCCTCCCAGACAATCAGCCCCAGCATTTT.

This clonotype showed up just once. The V call is TRBV29-1, the J call TRBJ2-3, with a tentative D call TRBD2 (5 bases). The CDR3 totals 15 residues. Germline CDR1 SQVTM, CDR2 ANQGSEA. With 6 bases removed from V and 0 bases from J, the gap between germline ends came to 16 bases. In DNA form, the CDR3 reads TGCAGCGTAGTAATCGGGGAGACTAGCACAGATACGCAGTATTTT. Its translation: CSVVIGETSTDTQYF.

This chain uses TRBV15 with TRBJ2-7, with 7 bases that match TRBD1. CDR3 size: 16 residues. Germline V gives CDR1 LNHNV, CDR2 YYDKDF (reference sequence). V was clipped by 0 bases and J by 0 bases; unmatched bases: 5. Written as DNA, the CDR3 is TGTGCCACCAGCAGAGACCCGGGACAGCGCTCCTACGAGCAGTACTTC. Translation gives CATSRDPGQRSYEQYF.

The chain joins TRBV7-2 to TRBJ2-3; no definite D call. Trimming removed 0 bases from V and 8 bases from J, with 12 bases in between. The V gene's germline CDR1 is SGHTA and CDR2 FQGNSA. The CDR3 sequence is 14 residues long. The chain's CDR3 is CASSLASLGGTQYF. In nucleotides, the CDR3 is TGTGCCAGCAGCTTAGCATCCCTCGGCGGTACGCAGTATTTT.

The chain combines TRBV20-1 with TRBJ2-5, with unresolved D. The CDR3 is made up of 10 amino acids. Germline lookup yields CDR1 DFQATT and CDR2 SNEGSKA (reference sequence). V was clipped by 6 bases and J by 5 bases, with 7 bases between them. CDR3: CSALGETQYF. The CDR3 DNA sequence: TGCAGTGCCTTAGGGGAGACCCAGTACTTC.

The V call is TRBV5-1, the J call TRBJ1-1, with a possible D match to TRBD1 (6 bases). This CDR3 region has 15 residues. Germline V lookup: CDR1 SGHRS, CDR2 YFSETQ. The V and J ends lost 0 bases and 1 base respectively, with 10 bases between them. The CDR3 nucleotides are TGCGCCAGCAGCTTGGTGGTGGACAGGAACACTGAAGCTTTCTTT. The encoded protein is CASSLVVDRNTEAFF.

CDR3 protein: CASSLPSIGLAALQETQYF. For the CDR3, the DNA is TGTGCCAGCAGCTTACCCTCCATCGGACTAGCAGCGCTTCAAGAGACCCAGTACTTC. The rearrangement links TRBV7-8 to TRBJ2-5, with 8 bases matching TRBD2. The length of the CDR3 is 19 residues. CDR1 and CDR2 from the germline V gene are SGHVS and FQNEAQ. J lost 2 bases, V lost 2 bases, and 16 bases had no gene match. Drawing the rest from reference TRBV7-8 and TRBJ2-5, the complete variable domain is GAGVSQSPRYKVAKRGQDVALRCDPISGHVSLFWYQQALGQGPEFLTYFQNEAQLDKSGLPSDRFFAERPEGSVSTLKIQRTQQEDSAVYLCASSLPSIGLAALQETQYFGPGTRLLVL.

The V and J genes are TRBV7-8 and TRBJ2-6; possibly TRBD2 for D (5 bases). The CDR3 covers 17 residues. Trimming removed 7 bases from V and 0 bases from J, with 16 bases in between. Per germline, CDR1 SGHVS and CDR2 FQNEAQ. The CDR3 protein is CASTHGLKNSGANVLTF. In DNA form, the CDR3 reads TGTGCCAGCACCCACGGACTTAAAAACTCTGGGGCCAACGTCCTGACTTTC. Filled out from reference TRBV7-8 and TRBJ2-6, the complete variable domain reads GAGVSQSPRYKVAKRGQDVALRCDPISGHVSLFWYQQALGQGPEFLTYFQNEAQLDKSGLPSDRFFAERPEGSVSTLKIQRTQQEDSAVYLCASTHGLKNSGANVLTFGAGSRLTVL.

CDR3 protein: CASSIVTSGRDYEQYF. CDR3 DNA sequence: TGTGCCAGTAGTATAGTGACTAGCGGGAGGGACTACGAGCAGTACTTC. The J gene is TRBJ2-7, the V gene TRBV19; 14 nucleotides align to TRBD2. V was pared by 1 base and J by 3 bases, with 2 bases of the junction left unmatched. Germline V gene sequence: CDR1 LNHDA, CDR2 SQIVND (reference sequence). The CDR3 is 16 amino acids.

The V call is TRBV20-1, the J call TRBJ2-3; D remains ambiguous. The CDR3 is made up of 13 amino acids. Between the trimmed V and J ends, which lost 6 bases and 6 bases, there was a span of 16 bases. Germline V CDR1 and CDR2: DFQATT, SNEGSKA (reference sequence). The CDR3 DNA is TGCAGTGCAACAAGTAGGCGGCGGGATACGCAGTATTTT. As protein: CSATSRRRDTQYF.

V is TRBV5-1 and J is TRBJ2-3, with 7 bases lining up with TRBD2. The CDR3 extends over 17 amino acids. The V gene's germline CDR1 is SGHRS and CDR2 YFSETQ. V shed 1 base and J 1 base; nucleotides not matched to a gene: 9. CDR3 DNA: TGCGCCAGCAGCTTGACGGGGGGACTACCTCGCACAGATACGCAGTATTTT. Translation: CASSLTGGLPRTDTQYF.

The rearrangement uses TRBV7-2 and TRBJ2-5; TRBD1 agrees at 7 bases. The CDR3 is 15 residues long. With V trimmed by 6 bases and J by 7 bases, 14 bases remained unmatched. Germline lookup yields CDR1 SGHTA and CDR2 FQGNSA. The CDR3 loop is CASSQDRVGVGTQYF. The CDR3 DNA reads TGTGCCAGCAGTCAAGACAGGGTAGGGGTTGGGACCCAGTACTTC.

This sequence joins TRBV7-9 and TRBJ2-2; the D gene is possibly TRBD1 (5 bases). The CDR3 has 17 residues. Germline CDR1 SEHNR, CDR2 FQNEAQ (reference sequence). V was trimmed by 1 base and J by 5 bases, leaving 17 bases between them. The CDR3 region has the DNA TGTGCCAGCAGCTTAGTGTGGCGGCCAGGGCGGACCGGGGAGCTGTTTTTT. The encoded protein is CASSLVWRPGRTGELFF.

This chain links TRBV5-1 with TRBJ2-7; D not certain. The V end lost 2 bases, the J end lost 7 bases, and 22 bases lay between the germline ends. The length of the CDR3 is 16 residues. Germline assignment: CDR1 SGHRS and CDR2 YFSETQ. CDR3 residues: CASSFSGRQTGREQYF. CDR3 coding DNA: TGCGCCAGCAGCTTCTCCGGGCGGCAAACTGGGCGGGAGCAGTACTTC.

The chain joins TRBV5-1 to TRBJ2-7; D not resolved. The CDR3 has 14 residues. The germline V gene has CDR1 SGHRS and CDR2 YFSETQ. With 0 bases removed from V and 6 bases from J, the gap between germline ends came to 13 bases. Written as DNA, the CDR3 is TGCGCCAGCAGCTTGGTAAGTGGTTCCGGCGAGCAGTACTTC. This sequence encodes CASSLVSGSGEQYF.

V gene TRBV20-1 combines with J gene TRBJ1-1, with 8 bases matching TRBD1. The J segment lost 4 bases and the V segment lost 0 bases, leaving 4 bases of the junction unmatched. Germline lookup yields CDR1 DFQATT and CDR2 SNEGSKA (reference sequence). The CDR3 covers 14 residues. Here the CDR3 DNA reads TGCAGTGCTAGAGATCCAGGGGGCGGCACTGAAGCTTTCTTT. Encoded protein: CSARDPGGGTEAFF.

The chain has TRBV2 and TRBJ2-5, with D hard to call. CDR3 size: 14 residues. The ends were cut back, 4 bases at V and 1 base at J, with 10 bases in the middle. Germline assignment: CDR1 SNHLY and CDR2 FYNNEI. CDR3 DNA sequence: TGTGCCAGCAGTGCTCGGCTGCCCCAAGAGACCCAGTACTTC. Protein: CASSARLPQETQYF.